The clone carrying this T cell receptor (beta chain) was counted a single time. Only in-frame clones appear in the TCRdb table, and some are missing; sequencing was by immunoSEQ multiplex PCR. The data contain roughly 20,000 clones, less than 80% of them seen just once; the ten biggest clones take up 20% to 30%. The data were taken from a study of OX40 agonist ivuxolimab in advanced cancers. Source: CD4+ or CD8+ T cells sorted from blood, taken in a trial of the OX40 agonist ivuxolimab. This clonotype was sampled from an adult with an advanced solid tumor such as melanoma, head and neck, liver or kidney cancer.

CDR3 DNA: TGTGCCAGCAGCTTACAGGCGGGAGGTTCCTACGAGCAGTACTTC. Its protein is CASSLQAGGSYEQYF. The chain has TRBV7-3 and TRBJ2-7; TRBD2 agrees at 8 bases. Germline V lookup: CDR1 SGHTA, CDR2 FQGTGA. V shed 2 bases, J shed 1 base, and the junction held 4 bases outside the gene matches. The CDR3 is made up of 15 amino acids.